The source of this T cell receptor (beta chain) is a study of blood T cell repertoires in COVID-19. A COVID-19 case had been met by exposed participants during the 2 weeks before study entry. J was trimmed by 4 bases and V by 6 bases; bases with no gene match: 10. Per the germline V gene, CDR1 is SGHDT and CDR2 is YYEEEE. CDR3 size: 14 residues. As processed by the authors: It was from reference gene primer amplification that nucleated cell counts were estimated. The assay was immunoSEQ multiplex PCR, and TCRdb's table has in-frame clones only and misses some. Clonal size and the V and J genes are those of that table, whereas D and trimming came from the DNA. The repertoire consists of roughly 200,000 clones, with 80% to 90% occurring once and the leading ten covering approximately 4.8%.

The sequenced material came from PBMCs or T cells enriched from blood (not recorded which). The rearrangement joins TRBV5-6 to TRBJ2-7; TRBD1 matches at 7 bases. The receptor's source is a woman aged 25 to 39 who had been exposed to COVID-19. The CDR3 region is CASTLRTGRYEQYF. The CDR3 DNA follows: TGTGCCAGCACCCTCAGGACAGGCAGATACGAGCAGTACTTC.